The 8 T cell receptor beta chains presented below share a single source sample, sequenced in a study of blood T cell repertoires in COVID-19. Assay: immunoSEQ multiplex PCR; the TCRdb copy retains only in-frame clones and omits some. The sample shows 200,000 or so clones, about 84% of them seen only once. The sequencing input was PBMCs or T cells enriched from blood (not recorded which). The receptors were gathered from a man aged 55 to 70 who had recovered from COVID-19.

This clone has only one observation. The chain carries TRBV19 and TRBJ1-1, with D unclear. V lost 1 base to trimming and J lost 4 bases, with 10 bases between them. Germline lookup yields CDR1 LNHDA and CDR2 SQIVND (reference sequence). This CDR3 is 14 amino acids long. CDR3 sequence reads: CASSIAPGSTEAFF. In nucleotides, the CDR3 is TGTGCCAGTAGTATAGCACCAGGTAGCACTGAAGCTTTCTTT.

The chain recombines TRBV2 with TRBJ1-5, with 8 bases identical to TRBD1. The V and J ends lost 7 bases and 3 bases, in that order; junction bases with no gene match: 8. Germline CDR1 is SNHLY and CDR2 is FYNNEI. CDR3 length: 15 amino acids. The CDR3 DNA sequence: TGTGCCAGCAACATACAGGGGGGGAACAATCAGCCCCAGCATTTT. As protein: CASNIQGGNNQPQHF.

J is TRBJ2-3 and V is TRBV5-6; no clear D. The V end was cut by 0 bases, the J end by 2 bases, with 13 bases between. Germline V lookup: CDR1 SGHDT, CDR2 YYEEEE. This CDR3 region has 16 residues. The CDR3 here is CASSLGESFYTDTQYF. As DNA, the CDR3 is TGTGCCAGCAGCTTGGGCGAATCTTTTTACACAGATACGCAGTATTTT.

This clone appeared a single time. The chain combines TRBV5-8 with TRBJ2-7; a weak D match, TRBD2 (5 bases). Trimming left V 7 bases short and J 0 bases short, with 11 bases between. From germline, CDR1 is SGHTS and CDR2 YDEGEE. The CDR3 is made up of 13 amino acids. CDR3 DNA sequence: TGTGCCAGCGTCGGGAAAAACTCCTACGAGCAGTACTTC. Translating gives CASVGKNSYEQYF.

This clone was found a few times. This rearrangement joins TRBV7-6 to TRBJ1-5; no reliable D call. V lost 6 bases to trimming and J lost 5 bases, with 17 bases between them. The CDR3 sequence is 15 residues long. CDR1 is SGHVS, CDR2 FNYEAQ, per germline. The CDR3 protein is CASRHPGPNYQPQHF. The CDR3 nucleotides are TGTGCCAGCAGACATCCGGGTCCCAATTATCAGCCCCAGCATTTT.

This clone was observed a handful of times. This CDR3 reads CASSFQTLGPQHF. The CDR3 region has the DNA TGTGCCAGTAGTTTCCAGACTCTTGGGCCCCAGCATTTT. V gene TRBV19 combines with J gene TRBJ1-5; D remains unclear. The CDR3 totals 13 residues. The germline V gene encodes CDR1 LNHDA and CDR2 SQIVND (reference sequence). Deletions cut 5 bases from V and 9 bases from J, with 14 bases between.

The rearrangement uses TRBV7-9 and TRBJ1-3; no reliable D call. CDR3 size: 13 residues. Per germline, CDR1 SEHNR and CDR2 FQNEAQ (reference sequence). Trimming removed 3 bases at V and 4 bases at J, with 7 bases between. CDR3 region: CASSFEVGNTIYF. DNA of the CDR3: TGTGCCAGCAGCTTCGAGGTCGGAAACACCATATATTTT.

The rearrangement links TRBV5-5 to TRBJ2-3; the match to TRBD1 covers 8 bases. Germline CDR1 reads SGHKS; CDR2 reads YYEKEE (reference sequence). The CDR3 is made up of 17 amino acids. The V and J ends lost 0 bases and 3 bases, in that order; junction bases with no gene match: 9. The CDR3 coding sequence is TGTGCCAGCAGCTTGGGGTTCCGGACAGGGATTACAGATACGCAGTATTTT. Its translation is CASSLGFRTGITDTQYF.